The TCR beta chain described here comes from a study of long-term antiretroviral therapy in people with HIV. Sequencing relied on immunoSEQ assay v3.0, run at survey level. TCRdb's table, derived via immunoSEQ multiplex PCR, lists solely in-frame clones and lacks some. This table has about 30,000 clones, nearly 95% appearing once. V was shortened by 1 base and J by 5 bases, with 14 bases between the two germline ends. From germline, CDR1 is GTSNPN and CDR2 SVGIG (reference sequence). CDR3 size: 14 residues. The sequencing here drew on unsorted PBMCs, taken approximately 5 years after starting antiretroviral therapy. The chain links TRBV30 to TRBJ1-1, with D perhaps matching TRBD1 (6 bases). This TCR was recovered from a woman between 50 and 59 years old with HIV. In DNA, the CDR3 is TGTGCCTGGAGTGATCAGGGGATGTTAACTGAAGCTTTCTTT. It encodes CAWSDQGMLTEAFF.